These T cell receptor beta chains were read from a single sample in a study of shared clonotypes between healthy human individuals. The assay was immunoSEQ multiplex PCR, and TCRdb's table has in-frame clones only and misses some. This table holds approximately 2,000,000 clones, 85% to 95% found once. The specimen was naive CD8+ T cells from PBMCs. Source of these receptors: a man aged 18 to 29 in good health. Some clones in this sample may be carry-over from other donors' samples. Each CDR3 is given with its conserved first and last residue.

V gene,CDR3 length,CDR3 protein
TRBV27,13,CASSSGVWYGYTF
TRBV19,13,CASSERYSYEQYF
TRBV7-8,15,CASSPGTSGSETQYF
TRBV28,14,CASSFTSGGYEQYF
TRBV20-1,11,CSARNPYEQYF
TRBV27,17,CASSPIERDSGIDTQYF
TRBV7-6,16,CASSLLTGSSYNEQFF
TRBV27,15,CASTAGGSSYNEQFF
TRBV6-5,11,CASSQGRGYTF
TRBV14,16,CASSLRTDMNLNEQFF
TRBV13,12,CASSFKTNEQYF
TRBV13,17,CASSFTPSGLAGDTQYF
TRBV6-1,17,CASSELSSMGDFNEQFF
TRBV19,16,CASSIATSGRAGEQFF
TRBV19,12,CASSLGSDGYTF
TRBV2,11,CASGHQETQYF
TRBV2,14,CASKIGTAYNEQFF
TRBV28,19,CASSFGLAGSFWAGNEQFF
TRBV11-1,16,CASSEGLAGLTYEQYF
TRBV27,18,CASKLRGLRAYSNQPQHF
TRBV11-2,15,CASSIGTGGTDTQYF
TRBV6-6,13,CATRNGLIYEQYF
TRBV7-9,11,CASQNTGELFF
TRBV27,14,CASSWARTYNEQFF
TRBV15,15,CATSREGGTSYEQYF
TRBV7-2,20,CASSLAVGLLMSSGANVLTF
TRBV14,13,CASSQGLSAEAFF
TRBV4-3,17,CASSPELSATANYGYTF
TRBV9,14,CASSVDWRYPEAFF
TRBV15,12,CATRGRSTEAFF
TRBV28,14,CASSAGTGATEAFF
TRBV29-1,16,CSVEGLAGLLYNEQFF
TRBV15,16,CATSRPPWEVVDEQFF
TRBV2,13,CASSLDGQETQYF
TRBV4-3,20,CASSRILGSLKHLSGNTIYF
TRBV4-1,14,CASSQRASGGEQYF
TRBV7-3,15,CASTWGIGGTDTQYF
TRBV9,15,CASSVSGAYNQPQHF
TRBV27,13,CASSLLMNTEAFF
TRBV5-6,13,CASSYDRNTEAFF
TRBV7-6,18,CASSLASWGAEGGYEQYF
TRBV27,15,CASSLRGARSYEQYF